This TCR beta chain was profiled in a study of T cell changes during pregnancy in multiple sclerosis. Generated by immunoSEQ multiplex PCR, the TCRdb table keeps only in-frame clones and is missing some. The top ten hold 0.65% to 0.9% of the sample, which has 40,000 to 45,000 clones, around 90% seen once. Per the germline V gene, CDR1 is MNHEY and CDR2 is SMNVEV (reference sequence). The V end was cut by 0 bases, the J end by 0 bases, with 8 bases between. This CDR3 spans 15 amino acids. The receptor was isolated from a female donor with multiple sclerosis, enrolled in a pregnancy study. Sequenced here: CD4+ T cells from peripheral blood mononuclear cells, sampled before pregnancy. The chain combines TRBV27 with TRBJ1-1, with D possibly being TRBD1 (6 bases). The CDR3 DNA is TGTGCCAGCAGTTTATCTGACAGGATGAACACTGAAGCTTTCTTT. This encodes CASSLSDRMNTEAFF.